Presented here are 26 T cell receptor beta chains from one specimen sequenced in a study of blood T cell repertoires in COVID-19. Clones were sequenced by immunoSEQ multiplex PCR, and TCRdb holds only the in-frame ones, with some missing. The sample gives 140,000 or so clones, approximately 89% of which show up once; more than 9% is in the top ten. Specimen: peripheral blood. The origin of the receptors is a man between 60 and 75 years old with active or convalescent COVID-19.

V and J are TRBV28 and TRBJ2-7, with 8 positions matching TRBD2. Trimming removed 6 bases from V and 8 bases from J; junction bases left unmatched: 18. Germline CDR1 and CDR2: MDHEN and SYDVKM. The CDR3 length is 16 residues. This CDR3 reads CASSPEGGTRRIKQYF. The DNA of the CDR3 is TGTGCCAGCAGCCCGGAGGGGGGGACTAGGCGGATAAAGCAGTACTTC. Looking up the rest from reference TRBV28 and TRBJ2-7 gives the full variable domain: DVKVTQSSRYLVKRTGEKVFLECVQDMDHENMFWYRQDPGLGLRLIYFSYDVKMKEKGDIPEGYSVSREKKERFSLILESASTNQTSMYLCASSPEGGTRRIKQYFGPGTRLTVT.

V and J are TRBV11-2 and TRBJ1-2; D is possibly TRBD1 (5 bases). This CDR3 is 14 amino acids long. V was trimmed by 5 bases and J by 5 bases, leaving 15 bases between them. Germline V gene lookup returns CDR1 SGHAT and CDR2 FQNNGV. CDR3 DNA sequence: TGTGCCAGCAGCGCCACTACGACAGTTTATGGCTACACCTTC. Its protein product is CASSATTTVYGYTF.

The gene calls are TRBV11-2 and TRBJ1-4; D gene ambiguous. CDR3 size: 13 residues. Germline CDR1 and CDR2: SGHAT and FQNNGV. The V and J ends lost 1 base and 8 bases respectively, with 8 bases between them. The CDR3 sequence is CASSLGASEKLFF. The CDR3 nucleotides are TGTGCCAGCAGCTTAGGGGCGAGCGAAAAACTGTTTTTT. Together with reference TRBV11-2 and TRBJ1-4, the CDR3 gives the full variable domain: EAGVAQSPRYKIIEKRQSVAFWCNPISGHATLYWYQQILGQGPKLLIQFQNNGVVDDSQLPKDRFSAERLKGVDSTLKIQPAKLEDSAVYLCASSLGASEKLFFGSGTQLSVL.

The chain has TRBV27 and TRBJ1-2; 8 bases align to TRBD1. The germline gives CDR1 MNHEY, CDR2 SMNVEV (reference sequence). V trimming: 2 bases; J trimming: 4 bases; junction bases outside the gene matches: 9. The length of the CDR3 is 16 residues. The CDR3 DNA sequence: TGTGCCAGCAGTTTAAGTTCGGCAGGGGGCACCTATGGCTACACCTTC. This gives the protein CASSLSSAGGTYGYTF.

The chain recombines TRBV19 with TRBJ2-1, with 9 nucleotides matching TRBD2. This CDR3 contains 15 residues. The J segment lost 3 bases and the V segment lost 3 bases, leaving 3 bases of the junction unmatched. Germline V gives CDR1 LNHDA, CDR2 SQIVND (reference sequence). The CDR3 region is CASSILAGFYNEQFF. The CDR3 DNA follows: TGTGCCAGTAGTATTCTAGCGGGATTCTACAATGAGCAGTTCTTC.

The J gene is TRBJ2-1, the V gene TRBV5-1; 11 bases fit TRBD2. There are 16 residues in the CDR3. CDR1 is SGHRS, CDR2 YFSETQ, per germline. Trimming removed 0 bases from V and 7 bases from J; junction bases left unmatched: 6. CDR3 residues: CASSLGPSGRMNEQFF. The CDR3 DNA follows: TGCGCCAGCAGCTTGGGTCCTAGCGGGAGGATGAATGAGCAGTTCTTC.

The chain joins TRBV19 to TRBJ1-1; 7 bases line up with TRBD1. From germline, CDR1 is LNHDA and CDR2 SQIVND (reference sequence). This CDR3 spans 13 amino acids. Losses at the gene ends were 8 bases for V and 2 bases for J; bases not matched to a gene: 5. The DNA of the CDR3 is TGTGCCAGTGGGGACAGTTCTAACACTGAAGCTTTCTTT. Amino acid sequence: CASGDSSNTEAFF.

The chain employs TRBV7-2 and TRBJ1-2; TRBD1 aligns across 11 bases. This CDR3 has 14 residues. The J segment lost 7 bases and the V segment lost 8 bases, leaving 9 bases of the junction unmatched. Germline V lookup: CDR1 SGHTA, CDR2 FQGNSA. The CDR3 spells CASGGQGAIGGYTF. The CDR3 coding sequence is TGTGCCAGCGGAGGACAGGGGGCTATTGGTGGCTACACCTTC.

This chain connects TRBV6-6 to TRBJ1-1; D ambiguous. The CDR3 spans 12 residues. V was cut by 2 bases and J by 7 bases, with 8 bases left in between. The germline V gene has CDR1 MNHNY and CDR2 SVGAGI (reference sequence). CDR3 bases: TGTGCCAGCAGTTACCTCGAGATTGAAGCTTTCTTT. Its translation: CASSYLEIEAFF.

The chain uses TRBV19 and TRBJ1-5, with TRBD1 matching 7 bases. CDR1 and CDR2 from the germline V gene are LNHDA and SQIVND (reference sequence). V gave up 1 base and J gave up 4 bases; unmatched junction bases: 7. The CDR3 has 16 residues. The CDR3 sequence is CASSIGRGRGNQPQHF. For the CDR3, the DNA is TGTGCCAGTAGTATAGGGAGGGGGCGCGGGAATCAGCCCCAGCATTTT.

CDR3 protein: CASSLRVMNTEAFF. The DNA for the CDR3 is TGTGCCAGCAGCTTGAGGGTCATGAACACTGAAGCTTTCTTT. The chain employs TRBV7-8 and TRBJ1-1; D gene uncertain. This CDR3 is built from 14 residues. V was shortened by 3 bases and J by 0 bases, with 8 bases between the two germline ends. Germline CDR1 reads SGHVS; CDR2 reads FQNEAQ.

This clone has just a few counts. The chain has TRBV28 and TRBJ2-1, with a tentative D call TRBD2 (6 bases). The CDR3 has 16 residues. Trimming stripped 5 bases from V and 3 bases from J, with 17 bases between. Germline V CDR1 and CDR2: MDHEN, SYDVKM. CDR3 coding DNA: TGTGCCAGCAGTCTCCCCCCAGGAGGGCACTACAATGAGCAGTTCTTC. Translated, it gives CASSLPPGGHYNEQFF.

The V call is TRBV5-4, the J call TRBJ2-6, with a possible D match to TRBD2 (9 bases). Germline V gives CDR1 SGHNT, CDR2 YYREEE (reference sequence). The CDR3 runs to 20 residues. Trimming removed 3 bases at V and 0 bases at J, with 22 bases between. CDR3 sequence: CASSSRGPIAGASGANVLTF. CDR3 in DNA: TGTGCCAGCAGCTCCAGGGGGCCTATAGCGGGAGCCTCTGGGGCCAACGTCCTGACTTTC.

The rearrangement links TRBV6-5 to TRBJ2-1; D possibly corresponds to TRBD1 (5 bases). V was pared by 2 bases and J by 5 bases, with 7 bases between. The CDR3 contains 13 residues. Germline CDR1 MNHEY, CDR2 SVGAGI. The chain's CDR3 is CASSYEGDNEQFF. CDR3 bases: TGTGCCAGCAGTTACGAAGGGGACAATGAGCAGTTCTTC.

The chain recombines TRBV29-1 with TRBJ1-4; D is ambiguous. V was cut by 4 bases and J by 8 bases, with 11 bases left in between. The CDR3 totals 12 residues. CDR1 SQVTM and CDR2 ANQGSEA come from the germline V gene. CDR3 nucleotides: TGCAGCGTTGGCGCGCGCGGGGAAAAACTGTTTTTT. Amino acids: CSVGARGEKLFF.

V and J are TRBV18 and TRBJ2-3; D gene uncertain. Germline lookup yields CDR1 KGHSH and CDR2 LQKENI. The germline V and J ends were trimmed by 1 base and 3 bases, with 5 bases remaining between them. This CDR3 is 13 amino acids long. CDR3 protein: CASSPLQTDTQYF. The CDR3 nucleotides read TGTGCCAGCTCACCACTACAAACAGATACGCAGTATTTT.

The V and J genes are TRBV4-3 and TRBJ2-2, with 8 positions matching TRBD2. Germline CDR1 reads LGHNA; CDR2 reads YSLEER. The CDR3 runs to 18 residues. The V and J ends lost 0 bases and 4 bases, in that order; junction bases with no gene match: 10. CDR3 sequence: CASSQDRYREGSTGELFF. CDR3 in DNA: TGCGCCAGCAGCCAAGACCGATACCGGGAGGGCAGCACCGGGGAGCTGTTTTTT.

The rearrangement uses TRBV10-2 and TRBJ2-7, with D perhaps matching TRBD2 (5 bases). The CDR3 spans 13 residues. Per the germline V gene, CDR1 is WSHSY and CDR2 is SAAADI. The V and J ends lost 5 bases and 3 bases respectively, with 11 bases between them. This CDR3 reads CASSNGLNYEQYF. The CDR3 DNA is TGCGCCAGCAGTAATGGACTTAACTACGAGCAGTACTTC.

The chain carries TRBV5-1 and TRBJ1-3, with 10 bases aligning to TRBD1. Losses at the gene ends were 3 bases for V and 2 bases for J; bases not matched to a gene: 5. CDR1 is SGHRS, CDR2 YFSETQ, per germline. The CDR3 length is 16 residues. CDR3 amino acids: CASSSTGTGAGNTIYF. CDR3 sequence (DNA): TGCGCCAGCAGCTCGACCGGGACAGGGGCTGGAAACACCATATATTTT.

This chain joins TRBV6-5 and TRBJ1-2, with 11 bases lining up with TRBD1. Unmatched junction bases numbered 5, after V lost 10 bases and J lost 4 bases. The CDR3 totals 13 residues. The germline V gene has CDR1 MNHEY and CDR2 SVGAGI. The CDR3 protein is CATRDRGGYGYTF. CDR3 nucleotides: TGTGCCACCCGGGACAGGGGGGGCTATGGCTACACCTTC.

The chain links TRBV3-1 (or the pseudogene TRBV3-2) to TRBJ1-6; D is perhaps TRBD1 (5 bases). This CDR3 has 14 residues. V lost 1 base, J lost 5 bases, and 6 bases lay in between. CDR1 and CDR2 from the germline V gene are LGHDT and YNNKEL (reference sequence). This CDR3 is CASSQGGDNSPLHF. In DNA, the CDR3 is TGTGCCAGCAGCCAAGGGGGGGATAATTCACCCCTCCACTTT.

This chain connects TRBV2 to TRBJ2-3; D might be TRBD2 (6 bases). Per the germline V gene, CDR1 is SNHLY and CDR2 is FYNNEI. V lost 5 bases and J lost 3, with 15 bases in between. This CDR3 comprises 15 residues. This CDR3 reads CASSRSGELTDTQYF. The CDR3, as DNA: TGTGCCAGCAGTCGCTCGGGGGAGTTGACAGATACGCAGTATTTT. Full variable domain (remainder filled in from reference TRBV2 and TRBJ2-3): EPEVTQTPSHQVTQMGQEVILRCVPISNHLYFYWYRQILGQKVEFLVSFYNNEISEKSEIFDDQFSVERPDGSNFTLKIRSTKLEDSAMYFCASSRSGELTDTQYFGPGTRLTVL.

V is TRBV6-5 and J is TRBJ2-7; 7 nucleotides agree with TRBD1. The CDR3 has 12 residues. V trimming: 8 bases; J trimming: 1 base; junction bases outside the gene matches: 2. Germline V gene sequence: CDR1 MNHEY, CDR2 SVGAGI. CDR3 sequence: CASQDRSYEQYF. The DNA of the CDR3 is TGTGCCAGCCAGGACAGGTCCTACGAGCAGTACTTC.

The V and J genes are TRBV15 and TRBJ1-4; maybe TRBD1 (5 bases). Germline V lookup: CDR1 LNHNV, CDR2 YYDKDF (reference sequence). V lost 5 bases and J 7 bases, leaving 14 bases between the germline ends. There are 14 residues in the CDR3. The CDR3 DNA reads TGTGCCACCAGCCCCCCGGGGAGGGGTGAAAAACTGTTTTTT. It encodes CATSPPGRGEKLFF.

CDR3 sequence (DNA): TGTGCCAGCCTGCGGGTTTCTACGCAGTATTTT. It is translated as CASLRVSTQYF. The rearrangement links TRBV6-5 to TRBJ2-3, with D possibly being TRBD2 (5 bases). The V gene's germline CDR1 is MNHEY and CDR2 SVGAGI. CDR3 length: 11 residues. With 8 bases removed from V and 8 bases from J, the gap between germline ends came to 11 bases.

The chain combines TRBV6-5 with TRBJ1-1; the D gene is possibly TRBD1 (5 bases). The V end was cut by 5 bases, the J end by 5 bases, with 18 bases between. This CDR3 comprises 15 residues. Germline V CDR1 and CDR2: MNHEY, SVGAGI. As DNA, the CDR3 is TGTGCCAGCAGTCCTGGGGGGATATTGTGGACTGAAGCTTTCTTT. This encodes CASSPGGILWTEAFF.